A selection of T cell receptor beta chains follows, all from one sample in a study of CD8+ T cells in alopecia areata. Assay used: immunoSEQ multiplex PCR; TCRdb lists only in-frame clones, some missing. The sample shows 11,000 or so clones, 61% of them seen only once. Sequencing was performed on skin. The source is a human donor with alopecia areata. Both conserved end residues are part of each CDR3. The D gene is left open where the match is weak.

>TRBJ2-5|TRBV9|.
CASGSLQETQYF
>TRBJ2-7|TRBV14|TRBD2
CASSQTPVASGNQYF
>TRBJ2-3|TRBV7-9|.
CATEGPSTDTQYF
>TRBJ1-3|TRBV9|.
CASSVGGRAGNTIYF
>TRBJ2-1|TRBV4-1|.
CASARPLKHEQFF
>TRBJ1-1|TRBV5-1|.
CASSFEVGNTEAFF
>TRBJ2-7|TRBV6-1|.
CASSEGVDYEQYF
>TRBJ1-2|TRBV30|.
CAWNGIHYGYTF
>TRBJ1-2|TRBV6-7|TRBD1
CASSDTGVDNYGYTF
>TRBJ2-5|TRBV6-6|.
CASSRAGWETQYF
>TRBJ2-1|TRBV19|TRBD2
CASSFQGRGADEQFF
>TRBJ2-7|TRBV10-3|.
CAISEYKKANEQYF
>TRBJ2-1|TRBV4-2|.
CASSQDGNYNEQFF
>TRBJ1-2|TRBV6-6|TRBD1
CASSSGTEDLSGYTF
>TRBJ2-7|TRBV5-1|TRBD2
CASSLASGDHYEQYF
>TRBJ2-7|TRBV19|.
CASSILFNRAKPYEQYF
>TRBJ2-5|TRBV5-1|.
CASSWDQETQYF
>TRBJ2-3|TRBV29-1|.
CSVDLDTQYF
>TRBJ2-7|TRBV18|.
CASSLRLGGGHSEQYF
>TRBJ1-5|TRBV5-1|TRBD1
CASSFDRGQPQHF
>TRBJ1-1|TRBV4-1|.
CASNRGGTTEAFF
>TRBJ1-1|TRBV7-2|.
CASSYNLNTEAFF
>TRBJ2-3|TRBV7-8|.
CASSGIGTQYF
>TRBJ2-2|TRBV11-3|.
CASSLDMATGELFF
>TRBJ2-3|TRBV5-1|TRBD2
CASSLGLAPVDTDTQYF
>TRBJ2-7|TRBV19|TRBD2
CASSIARTSGNYEQYF
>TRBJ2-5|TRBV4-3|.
CASSQDGKGTQYF
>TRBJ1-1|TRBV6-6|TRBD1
CASSTPRDRATEAFF
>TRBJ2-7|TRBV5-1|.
CASSLGSTYEQYF
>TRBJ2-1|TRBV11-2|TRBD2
CASSLSSGPYNEQFF
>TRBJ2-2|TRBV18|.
CASSPPRPEDTGELFF
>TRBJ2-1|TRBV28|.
CASSNHGDGVNEQFF
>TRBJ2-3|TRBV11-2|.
CASSLGWADTQYF
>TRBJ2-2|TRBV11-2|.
CASRVPTNTGELFF
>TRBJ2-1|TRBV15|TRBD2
CATSVGLAGFNEQFF
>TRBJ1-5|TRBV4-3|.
CASSQDLGDSNQPQHF
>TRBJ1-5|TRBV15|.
CATSRGQGSNQPQHF
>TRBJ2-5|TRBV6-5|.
CAISAGGETQYF